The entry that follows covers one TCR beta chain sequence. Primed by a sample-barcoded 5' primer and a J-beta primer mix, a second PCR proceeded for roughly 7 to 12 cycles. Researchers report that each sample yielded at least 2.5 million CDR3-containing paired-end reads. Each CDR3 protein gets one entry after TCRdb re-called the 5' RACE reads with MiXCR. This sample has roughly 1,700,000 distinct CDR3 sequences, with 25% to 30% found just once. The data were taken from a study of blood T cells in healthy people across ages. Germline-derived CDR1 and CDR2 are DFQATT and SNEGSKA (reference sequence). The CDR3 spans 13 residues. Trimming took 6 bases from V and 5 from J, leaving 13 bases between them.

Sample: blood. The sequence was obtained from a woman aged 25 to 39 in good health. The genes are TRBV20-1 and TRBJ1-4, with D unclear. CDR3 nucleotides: TGCAGTGCCGAAAGACCGGGGAATGAAAAACTGTTTTTT. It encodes CSAERPGNEKLFF.